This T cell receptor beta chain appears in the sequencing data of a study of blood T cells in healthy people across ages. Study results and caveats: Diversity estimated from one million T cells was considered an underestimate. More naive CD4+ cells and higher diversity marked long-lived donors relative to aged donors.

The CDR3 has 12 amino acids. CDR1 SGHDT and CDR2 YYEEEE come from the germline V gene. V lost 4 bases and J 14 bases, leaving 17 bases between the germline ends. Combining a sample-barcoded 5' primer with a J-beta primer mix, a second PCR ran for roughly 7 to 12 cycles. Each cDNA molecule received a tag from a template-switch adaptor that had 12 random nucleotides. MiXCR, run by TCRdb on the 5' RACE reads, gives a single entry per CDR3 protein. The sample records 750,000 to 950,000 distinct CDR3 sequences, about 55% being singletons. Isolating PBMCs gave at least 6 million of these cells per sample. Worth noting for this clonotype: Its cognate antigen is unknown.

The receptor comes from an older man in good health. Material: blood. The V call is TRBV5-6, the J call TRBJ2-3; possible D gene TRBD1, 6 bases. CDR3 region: CASSLGQSHAYF. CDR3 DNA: TGTGCCAGCAGCCTCGGACAGAGTCATGCGTATTTT.